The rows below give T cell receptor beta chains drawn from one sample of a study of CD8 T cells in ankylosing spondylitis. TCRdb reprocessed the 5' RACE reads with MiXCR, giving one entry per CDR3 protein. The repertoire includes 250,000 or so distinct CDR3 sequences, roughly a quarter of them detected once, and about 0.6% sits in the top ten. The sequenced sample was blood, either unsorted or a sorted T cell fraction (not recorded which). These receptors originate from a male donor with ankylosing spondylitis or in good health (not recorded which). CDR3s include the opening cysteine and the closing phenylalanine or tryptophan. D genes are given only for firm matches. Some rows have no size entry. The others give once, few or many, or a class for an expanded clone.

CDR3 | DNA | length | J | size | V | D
CASSGRTGLNEQFF | TGTGCCAGCAGCGGCCGGACAGGGCTAAATGAGCAGTTCTTC | 14 | TRBJ2-1 | NA | TRBV5-6 | TRBD1
CSVDLQGRNEQFF | TGCAGCGTTGACCTCCAGGGAAGAAATGAGCAGTTCTTC | 13 | TRBJ2-1 | many | TRBV29-1 | NA
CSARDWGGLNEQFF | TGCAGTGCTAGAGATTGGGGGGGGTTGAATGAGCAGTTCTTC | 14 | TRBJ2-1 | NA | TRBV20-1 | TRBD2
CSVTSGQPRYEQYF | TGCAGTGTCACAAGTGGACAGCCCCGCTACGAGCAGTACTTC | 14 | TRBJ2-7 | many | TRBV20-1 | NA
CASSPPGSSYNEQFF | TGTGCCAGCTCACCACCAGGTAGCTCCTACAATGAGCAGTTCTTC | 15 | TRBJ2-1 | NA | TRBV18 | NA
CSTQGHGETQYF | TGCAGCACCCAGGGCCATGGAGAGACCCAGTACTTC | 12 | TRBJ2-5 | NA | TRBV20-1 | NA
CASSHPKYNEQFF | TGCGCCAGCAGCCACCCGAAATACAATGAGCAGTTCTTC | 13 | TRBJ2-1 | many | TRBV4-1 | NA
CATAGTGGQETQYF | TGTGCCACGGCGGGTACGGGGGGCCAAGAGACCCAGTACTTC | 14 | TRBJ2-5 | many | TRBV10-3 | TRBD2
CSASRQVNQETQYF | TGCAGTGCTAGTCGTCAGGTGAACCAAGAGACCCAGTACTTC | 14 | TRBJ2-5 | few | TRBV20-1 | NA
CSAPGQGFYNEQFF | TGCAGTGCTCCGGGACAGGGTTTCTACAATGAGCAGTTCTTC | 14 | TRBJ2-1 | many | TRBV20-1 | TRBD1
CASSVGSLRGGENEKLFF | TGTGCCAGCAGCGTAGGTTCTCTTCGTGGGGGTGAGAACGAAAAACTGTTTTTT | 18 | TRBJ1-4 | NA | TRBV9 | NA
CSARAVQGNYGYTF | TGCAGTGCTAGGGCCGTGCAGGGAAACTATGGCTACACCTTC | 14 | TRBJ1-2 | NA | TRBV20-1 | NA
CASSSVRDPAFF | TGTGCCAGCAGTTCGGTGCGGGATCCTGCTTTCTTT | 12 | TRBJ1-1 | few | TRBV28 | NA
CSVEPGQETQYF | TGCAGCGTTGAGCCAGGCCAAGAGACCCAGTACTTC | 12 | TRBJ2-5 | few | TRBV29-1 | NA
CASGYDAYEQYF | TGTGCCAGCGGCTATGACGCCTACGAGCAGTACTTC | 12 | TRBJ2-7 | NA | TRBV12-3/TRBV12-4 | NA
CASWAGGAGDTQYF | TGTGCCAGCTGGGCCGGGGGGGCAGGAGATACGCAGTATTTT | 14 | TRBJ2-3 | many | TRBV6-1 | TRBD2
CASSESRVIQETQYF | TGTGCCAGCAGCGAAAGCAGGGTGATCCAAGAGACCCAGTACTTC | 15 | TRBJ2-5 | few | TRBV6-1 | NA
CSASDLKSPLHF | TGCAGTGCTAGTGACCTCAAGTCACCCCTCCACTTT | 12 | TRBJ1-6 | NA | TRBV20-1 | NA
CASSLLGYQETQYF | TGTGCCAGCAGCTTGTTGGGGTACCAAGAGACCCAGTACTTC | 14 | TRBJ2-5 | many | TRBV5-6 | NA
CSATTGRGGSGEQFF | TGCAGTGCTACCACCGGGCGGGGGGGCTCAGGTGAGCAGTTCTTC | 15 | TRBJ2-1 | few | TRBV20-1 | TRBD2
CATSGLGTSNQPQHF | TGTGCCACCAGTGGTTTAGGGACTAGCAATCAGCCCCAGCATTTT | 15 | TRBJ1-5 | NA | TRBV24-1 | NA
CSARAGQYVAQYF | TGCAGTGCTAGAGCGGGGCAGTACGTGGCCCAGTACTTC | 13 | TRBJ2-5 | NA | TRBV20-1 | NA
CASSLRGRSSYNEQFF | TGTGCCAGCAGTTTAAGGGGACGGAGCTCCTACAATGAGCAGTTCTTC | 16 | TRBJ2-1 | NA | TRBV12-3/TRBV12-4 | NA
CASSYDWGQDSPLHF | TGTGCCAGCAGTTACGATTGGGGGCAGGATTCACCCCTCCACTTT | 15 | TRBJ1-6 | NA | TRBV6-5 | NA
CASSHLHYEQYF | TGTGCCAGCAGCCATCTTCACTACGAGCAGTACTTC | 12 | TRBJ2-7 | few | TRBV4-2 | NA
CSADPHGSYEQYF | TGCAGTGCTGACCCACACGGATCCTACGAGCAGTACTTC | 13 | TRBJ2-7 | few | TRBV20-1 | NA
CAITGQNTGELFF | TGTGCCATCACGGGACAGAACACCGGGGAGCTGTTTTTT | 13 | TRBJ2-2 | many | TRBV10-3 | NA
CSASFRDDQPQHF | TGCAGTGCTAGTTTCAGGGACGATCAGCCCCAGCATTTT | 13 | TRBJ1-5 | NA | TRBV20-1 | NA
CASTERGPGANVLTF | TGTGCCAGCACTGAAAGGGGGCCTGGGGCCAACGTCCTGACTTTC | 15 | TRBJ2-6 | few | TRBV6-1 | TRBD1
CASSTSPRGYTGELFF | TGTGCCAGCAGCACCTCTCCGCGGGGGTACACCGGGGAGCTGTTTTTT | 16 | TRBJ2-2 | once | TRBV7-3 | TRBD2
CAISERAVEEEKLFF | TGTGCCATCAGTGAGAGGGCAGTCGAGGAGGAAAAACTGTTTTTT | 15 | TRBJ1-4 | NA | TRBV10-3 | NA
CATHLGTVTTNEKLFF | TGTGCCACCCACCTCGGGACAGTGACTACTAATGAAAAACTGTTTTTT | 16 | TRBJ1-4 | many | TRBV24-1 | TRBD1
CASSVSGLANEQFF | TGCGCCAGCAGTGTTTCGGGACTAGCGAATGAGCAGTTCTTC | 14 | TRBJ2-1 | NA | TRBV10-1 | TRBD2
CASSVGADVTDTQYF | TGTGCCAGCAGCGTAGGGGCGGATGTCACAGATACGCAGTATTTT | 15 | TRBJ2-3 | few | TRBV9 | NA
CASSLHRRNTEAFF | TGTGCCAGCAGTCTACACAGGAGGAACACTGAAGCTTTCTTT | 14 | TRBJ1-1 | NA | TRBV12-3/TRBV12-4 | NA
CASNLTPGEGARGYTF | TGTGCCAGCAACCTTACCCCGGGGGAGGGGGCTCGGGGCTACACCTTC | 16 | TRBJ1-2 | NA | TRBV2 | TRBD1
CSAREDRGTDTQYF | TGCAGTGCTAGGGAGGACAGGGGCACAGATACGCAGTATTTT | 14 | TRBJ2-3 | many | TRBV20-1 | TRBD1
CSARGGGTSNTGELFF | TGCAGTGCTAGAGGGGGAGGGACATCGAACACCGGGGAGCTGTTTTTT | 16 | TRBJ2-2 | many | TRBV20-1 | NA
CASSYRTGVYEQYF | TGTGCCAGCAGTTACCGGACAGGAGTATACGAGCAGTACTTC | 14 | TRBJ2-7 | few | TRBV6-5 | TRBD1
CSANRRFSGTDTQYF | TGCAGTGCCAATAGAAGGTTCTCGGGTACAGATACGCAGTATTTT | 15 | TRBJ2-3 | many | TRBV20-1 | NA
CATSGQHSTDTQYF | TGTGCCACCTCCGGACAGCATAGCACAGATACGCAGTATTTT | 14 | TRBJ2-3 | many | TRBV24-1 | NA
CASSSFSWTFNEQFF | TGTGCCAGCAGCTCTTTTTCGTGGACATTCAATGAGCAGTTCTTC | 15 | TRBJ2-1 | NA | TRBV7-9 | NA
CASSQSPGTSGAFF | TGCGCCAGCAGCCAATCACCTGGGACTAGCGGCGCCTTTTTC | 14 | TRBJ2-1 | many | TRBV4-1 | TRBD2
CSVDASNRGGGYTF | TGCAGCGTTGATGCGTCGAACAGGGGGGGAGGCTACACCTTC | 14 | TRBJ1-2 | few | TRBV29-1 | TRBD1
CSARAGRANTGELFF | TGCAGTGCTAGAGCGGGTAGGGCGAACACCGGGGAGCTGTTTTTT | 15 | TRBJ2-2 | NA | TRBV20-1 | NA
CSAVPALTEAFF | TGCAGTGCTGTCCCAGCACTCACTGAAGCTTTCTTT | 12 | TRBJ1-1 | many | TRBV20-1 | NA
CASSVAPGGWDEQFF | TGTGCCAGCAGCGTAGCCCCAGGAGGGTGGGATGAGCAGTTCTTC | 15 | TRBJ2-1 | many | TRBV9 | NA
CSASTPRDGRQYF | TGCAGTGCTTCGACCCCCCGGGACGGACGGCAGTATTTT | 13 | TRBJ2-3 | many | TRBV20-1 | NA
CASTFSGGVGGELFF | TGTGCCAGCACATTCTCTGGAGGGGTAGGCGGGGAGCTGTTTTTT | 15 | TRBJ2-2 | many | TRBV2 | NA
CASSLSTGTSLGTGELFF | TGTGCCAGCAGCCTATCAACCGGGACCTCATTGGGCACCGGGGAGCTGTTTTTT | 18 | TRBJ2-2 | few | TRBV7-3 | NA
CAIRGTASYEQYF | TGTGCCATCAGAGGGACAGCCTCCTACGAGCAGTACTTC | 13 | TRBJ2-7 | few | TRBV10-3 | TRBD1
CASSRDGTTLGETQYF | TGCGCCAGCAGCCGAGATGGGACTACCCTCGGGGAGACCCAGTACTTC | 16 | TRBJ2-5 | NA | TRBV5-1 | TRBD2
CAWSVRGSGANVLTF | TGTGCCTGGAGTGTACGAGGTTCTGGGGCCAACGTCCTGACTTTC | 15 | TRBJ2-6 | NA | TRBV30 | NA
CASSQAGTPTYEQYF | TGTGCCAGCAGTCAAGCCGGGACCCCTACCTACGAGCAGTACTTC | 15 | TRBJ2-7 | NA | TRBV6-1 | NA
CSGRTSTDTQYF | TGCAGCGGACGTACTAGCACAGATACGCAGTATTTT | 12 | TRBJ2-3 | many | TRBV29-1 | NA